The 27 T cell receptor beta chains given below trace back to one sample, sequenced in a study of vaccination effects on CD4 cells after COVID-19. The data were produced by immunoSEQ multiplex PCR, yet TCRdb's version contains in-frame clones alone and is incomplete. The table shows some 70,000 clones, with roughly 80% occurring only once. These TCRs' antigens remain unknown. ViraFEST used viral peptide pools to expand antigen-specific CD4+ T cells before sequencing. Once cultured for approximately 10 days, the cells underwent separation to obtain CD4+ T cells. Absence of prior SARS-CoV-2 infection characterized the vaccine recipients, who showed negative nucleocapsid antibodies. Specimen: CD4+ T cells from PBMCs cultured with SARS-CoV-2 spike peptides, collected before COVID-19 vaccination. The receptors here all came from a human donor who received a COVID-19 vaccine.

This clone was observed a single time. The rearrangement joins TRBV9 to TRBJ1-5; D perhaps matches TRBD1 (5 bases). Trimming took off 3 bases at V and 6 bases at J, with 10 bases between the two ends. Germline values: CDR1 SGDLS, CDR2 YYNGEE. The CDR3 contains 13 residues. DNA for the CDR3: TGTGCCAGCAGCGCCACGGGGACTCAGCCCCAGCATTTT. The encoded protein is CASSATGTQPQHF.

This sequence joins TRBV4-1 and TRBJ2-3; 9 nucleotides align to TRBD2. The V gene's germline CDR1 is MGHRA and CDR2 YSYEKL. J gave up 0 bases and V 2 bases, and 15 bases lay outside the gene matches. The CDR3 is 20 amino acids. The CDR3 DNA reads as TGCGCCAGCAGCCAACGGCCGACTAGCGGCCCCGATAGTAGCACAGATACGCAGTATTTT. Encoded protein: CASSQRPTSGPDSSTDTQYF.

The chain carries TRBV6-4 and TRBJ2-2; possible D gene TRBD2, 5 bases. Trimming took off 4 bases at V and 2 bases at J, with 8 bases between the two ends. Germline assignment: CDR1 MRHNA and CDR2 SNTAGT. This CDR3 is 14 amino acids long. For the CDR3, the DNA is TGTGCCAGCAGTGGAGCGGATAACACCGGGGAGCTGTTTTTT. It specifies CASSGADNTGELFF.

The rearrangement links TRBV5-1 to TRBJ1-3; D is unclear. Germline V gene data show CDR1 as SGHRS and CDR2 as YFSETQ. Trimming took 0 bases from V and 0 from J, leaving 4 bases between them. There are 14 residues in the CDR3. CDR3 residues: CASSLDYSGNTIYF. Here the CDR3 DNA reads TGCGCCAGCAGCTTGGACTACTCTGGAAACACCATATATTTT.

The gene calls are TRBV24-1 and TRBJ1-5; TRBD1 is a possible D gene (5 bases). CDR3 length: 14 residues. CDR1 is KGHDR, CDR2 SFDVKD, per germline. V was cut by 5 bases and J by 3 bases, with 10 bases left in between. The CDR3 is CATSGRGFNQPQHF. DNA of the CDR3: TGTGCCACCAGTGGGAGGGGCTTCAATCAGCCCCAGCATTTT.

This clone appeared a few times. V gene TRBV4-1 combines with J gene TRBJ1-5; D gene unclear. Looked up from germline, CDR1 is MGHRA and CDR2 is YSYEKL. V gave up 3 bases and J gave up 10 bases, with 13 bases separating them. The CDR3 extends over 13 amino acids. The CDR3 DNA follows: TGCGCCAGCAGCCAGAAGTCCCCTGGCCCCCAGCATTTT. Translation: CASSQKSPGPQHF.

This chain connects TRBV11-3 to TRBJ2-7, with a weak D call TRBD1 (6 bases). V was cut by 2 bases and J by 2 bases, with 19 bases left in between. Germline CDR1 and CDR2: SGHNT and YENEEA. The CDR3 extends over 17 amino acids. The CDR3 region has the DNA TGTGCCAGCAGCTTATACGTCTGGGGGCCGGGGACCTACGAGCAGTACGTC. It codes for CASSLYVWGPGTYEQYV.

The rearrangement joins TRBV2 to TRBJ1-1; D call uncertain. Trimming left V 7 bases short and J 4 bases short, with 16 bases between. The germline V gene has CDR1 SNHLY and CDR2 FYNNEI. The CDR3 has 14 residues. This CDR3 is CASTKMVQSTEAFF. Written as DNA, the CDR3 is TGTGCCAGCACCAAAATGGTGCAGTCCACTGAAGCTTTCTTT.

A single count supports this clone. The V call is TRBV27, the J call TRBJ2-1, with D perhaps matching TRBD1 (6 bases). There are 14 residues in the CDR3. In germline, CDR1 is MNHEY, CDR2 SMNVEV (reference sequence). The ends were cut back, 4 bases at V and 7 bases at J, with 14 bases in the middle. The CDR3 sequence: CASSWYLGANEQFF. The CDR3 DNA reads TGTGCCAGCAGTTGGTATCTGGGGGCGAATGAGCAGTTCTTC.

The rearrangement links TRBV27 to TRBJ2-3; D is possibly TRBD1 (6 bases). Germline CDR1 and CDR2: MNHEY and SMNVEV (reference sequence). The CDR3 extends over 14 amino acids. V lost 8 bases, J lost 1 base, and 13 bases lay in between. CDR3 region: CASHQGLGTDTQYF. The CDR3 nucleotides are TGTGCCAGCCATCAGGGGTTGGGCACAGATACGCAGTATTTT.

This rearrangement joins TRBV6-5 to TRBJ1-1, with D uncertain. The CDR3 consists of 15 residues. Per the germline V gene, CDR1 is MNHEY and CDR2 is SVGAGI. V lost 5 bases and J lost 4, with 17 bases in between. The CDR3 region is CASSLYFGLGTEAFF. In nucleotides, the CDR3 is TGTGCCAGCAGTCTCTATTTCGGGCTGGGCACTGAAGCTTTCTTT.

This clone is a singleton in its sample. The gene calls are TRBV2 and TRBJ2-3; perhaps TRBD2 as D (5 bases). The CDR3 is made up of 17 amino acids. Looked up from germline, CDR1 is SNHLY and CDR2 is FYNNEI. V shed 3 bases and J shed 5 bases, with 21 bases lying between them. CDR3 bases: TGTGCCAGCAGTGACTATTTACTCGGGAAACTCCAAGATACGCAGTATTTT. This codes for CASSDYLLGKLQDTQYF. The full variable domain, rest sourced from reference TRBV2 and TRBJ2-3, is EPEVTQTPSHQVTQMGQEVILRCVPISNHLYFYWYRQILGQKVEFLVSFYNNEISEKSEIFDDQFSVERPDGSNFTLKIRSTKLEDSAMYFCASSDYLLGKLQDTQYFGPGTRLTVL.

In this sample, this clone turned up a few times. The V call is TRBV19, the J call TRBJ1-1; no definite D call. The CDR3 runs to 14 residues. Trimming left V 5 bases short and J 7 bases short, with 17 bases between. Germline CDR1 reads LNHDA; CDR2 reads SQIVND (reference sequence). The CDR3 loop reads CASSLSIVGIEAFF. CDR3 DNA sequence: TGTGCCAGTAGTCTCTCGATTGTCGGAATTGAAGCTTTCTTT.

This clone showed up just a few times. The rearrangement uses TRBV27 and TRBJ1-6; possible D gene TRBD1, 5 bases. V shed 6 bases and J shed 2 bases, with 5 bases lying between them. This CDR3 is 13 amino acids long. Germline V gene sequence: CDR1 MNHEY, CDR2 SMNVEV (reference sequence). The CDR3 spells CASRGPYNSPLHF. Here the CDR3 DNA reads TGTGCCAGCAGGGGGCCCTATAATTCACCCCTCCACTTT.

This clone has a handful of counts. This chain connects TRBV10-1 to TRBJ2-7; the D gene is possibly TRBD2 (6 bases). The V end lost 11 bases, the J end lost 3 bases, and 17 bases lay between the germline ends. The CDR3 loop spans 13 amino acids. Germline CDR1 WNHNN, CDR2 SYGVQD (reference sequence). As DNA, the CDR3 is TGCGCCCCTCCCGTAGCGGCGATCTACGAGCAGTACGTC. Amino acids: CAPPVAAIYEQYV.

This chain links TRBV7-8 with TRBJ2-6; D might be TRBD2 (5 bases). The CDR3 has 15 amino acids. Germline V gene data show CDR1 as SGHVS and CDR2 as FQNEAQ. V was clipped by 3 bases and J by 0 bases, with 6 bases between them. CDR3 in amino acids: CASSFGNSGANVLTF. CDR3 DNA: TGTGCCAGCAGCTTCGGGAACTCTGGGGCCAACGTCCTGACTTTC.

The V gene is TRBV15, the J gene TRBJ2-7, with D tentatively TRBD1 (5 bases). Trimming pared 2 bases from V and 3 bases from J, leaving 14 bases between. Germline lookup yields CDR1 LNHNV and CDR2 YYDKDF (reference sequence). This CDR3 region has 15 residues. The CDR3, as DNA: TGTGCCACCAGCAGATTAGACAGAGCCGTCTACGAGCAGTACGTC. Translation gives CATSRLDRAVYEQYV.

The chain carries TRBV7-2 and TRBJ2-2, with D maybe TRBD2 (6 bases). Germline V CDR1 and CDR2: SGHTA, FQGNSA. V was clipped by 3 bases and J by 5 bases, with 10 bases between them. The CDR3 runs 14 residues. DNA of the CDR3: TGTGCCAGCAGCTTTTCACGGGGGACCGGGGAGCTGTTTTTT. It specifies CASSFSRGTGELFF.

The J gene is TRBJ2-4, the V gene TRBV7-2, with D uncertain. The CDR3 is made up of 17 amino acids. The ends were cut back, 5 bases at V and 6 bases at J, with 23 bases in the middle. Looked up from germline, CDR1 is SGHTA and CDR2 is FQGNSA. As DNA, the CDR3 is TGTGCCAGCAGCACCCCCCAAGGAGCCCCAATAGGAAACATTCAGTACTTC. Its translation is CASSTPQGAPIGNIQYF.

The J gene is TRBJ1-1, the V gene TRBV18; 8 nucleotides align to TRBD1. The CDR3 runs to 14 residues. CDR1 and CDR2 from the germline V gene are KGHSH and LQKENI. Trimming at V came to 0 bases and at J to 10 bases, leaving 7 bases not matched to a gene. CDR3 in amino acids: CASSPPIAGTGAFF. For the CDR3, the DNA is TGTGCCAGCTCACCACCGATAGCAGGGACAGGAGCTTTCTTT.

The chain combines TRBV5-8 with TRBJ2-3; either TRBD1 or TRBD2 may supply D (6 bases each). CDR1 SGHTS and CDR2 YDEGEE come from the germline V gene. The CDR3 loop spans 15 amino acids. V shed 1 base and J shed 5 bases, with 14 bases lying between them. CDR3 DNA sequence: TGTGCCAGCAGCTTGCCCGGGGGCCTATTAGATACGCAGTATTTT. This encodes CASSLPGGLLDTQYF.

The chain uses TRBV5-5 and TRBJ1-6; D unresolved. Trimming removed 2 bases from V and 5 bases from J, with 14 bases in between. This CDR3 is 16 amino acids long. Per germline, CDR1 SGHKS and CDR2 YYEKEE (reference sequence). CDR3 sequence: CASSFQTEVNNSPLHF. CDR3 nucleotide sequence: TGTGCCAGCAGCTTTCAAACAGAGGTTAATAATTCACCCCTCCACTTT.

Only a few counts were recorded for this clone. The chain carries TRBV19 and TRBJ2-3, with TRBD2 matching over 9 bases. Germline-derived CDR1 and CDR2 are LNHDA and SQIVND (reference sequence). V lost 5 bases and J lost 3; bases outside the gene matches: 6. The CDR3 has 15 residues. DNA for the CDR3: TGTGCCAGTAGTCAAAGGCGGGGGGGAACAGATACGCAGTATTTT. Translating it yields CASSQRRGGTDTQYF.

J is TRBJ1-1 and V is TRBV19, with 8 bases identical to TRBD1. This CDR3 region has 16 residues. CDR1 LNHDA and CDR2 SQIVND come from the germline V gene (reference sequence). V shed 7 bases, J shed 1 base, and the junction held 11 bases outside the gene matches. The CDR3 here is CASIDQGARKNTEAFF. CDR3 bases: TGTGCCAGTATTGACCAGGGGGCCCGGAAGAACACTGAAGCTTTCTTT.

V and J are TRBV29-1 and TRBJ1-5, with D possibly TRBD1 on 5 matching bases. This CDR3 spans 13 amino acids. Germline V gene lookup returns CDR1 SQVTM and CDR2 ANQGSEA. The V gene lost 4 bases and the J gene lost 3 bases, with 10 bases spanning the gap. CDR3 DNA: TGCAGCGTTGCCGGGACGGTCAATCAGCCCCAGCATTTT. It encodes CSVAGTVNQPQHF.

The chain has TRBV6-5 and TRBJ1-2; D possibly corresponds to TRBD1 (6 bases). With 4 bases removed from V and 4 bases from J, the gap between germline ends came to 13 bases. Germline V CDR1 and CDR2: MNHEY, SVGAGI. The CDR3 runs to 14 residues. This CDR3 reads CASSSQGFIYGYTF. The CDR3 DNA follows: TGTGCCAGCAGTTCACAGGGTTTTATCTATGGCTACACCTTC.

V gene TRBV19 combines with J gene TRBJ1-4; the D gene is possibly TRBD1 (5 bases). The CDR3 covers 14 residues. Deletions cut 4 bases from V and 7 bases from J, with 13 bases between. Germline CDR1 reads LNHDA; CDR2 reads SQIVND (reference sequence). The CDR3 loop is CASSSKGGTEKLFF. The CDR3 DNA reads as TGTGCCAGTAGTAGCAAGGGAGGGACTGAAAAACTGTTTTTT.